This T cell receptor (beta chain) was identified during a study of Ad26.COV2.S vaccination and SARS-CoV-2 variants. This clone appeared a single time. The treatment here: around 19 received Ad26.COV2.S at low or high dose, single or two shots; a few received placebo; per-sample allocation not given. The study sampled participants on day 63 after the first vaccine or placebo injection. The CDR3 sequence is 13 residues long. With V trimmed by 7 bases and J by 3 bases, 5 bases remained unmatched. Germline V gives CDR1 LNHDA, CDR2 SQIVND (reference sequence). TCRdb's table, derived via immunoSEQ multiplex PCR, lists solely in-frame clones and lacks some. Of a few hundred thousand clones in the sample, 88% were seen once.

V usage is TRBV19 and J usage is TRBJ2-7; 8 nucleotides match TRBD1. The origin of this receptor is a person between 18 and 65 years old who received the Ad26.COV2.S COVID-19 vaccine or a placebo. Here the sequenced sample was peripheral blood, taken in a trial of Ad26.COV2.S vaccine versus placebo. Here the CDR3 DNA reads TGTGCCAGTAAGGTACAGGGGGGCTACGAGCAGTACTTC. It specifies CASKVQGGYEQYF.